The entry below describes one T cell receptor beta chain. What this receptor recognizes is not known. No base qualities exist here, and no much larger clone lies one base off it. These data are taken from a study of shared clonotypes between healthy human individuals (dated by TCRdb to 2018 to 2020). Background on the whole study: The cohort comprised a couple of women and a few men aged 18 to 49 years. Blood TCR repertoires of about five healthy adults were deeply sequenced to estimate repertoire size and the extent of clonotype sharing between individuals. Each donor's leukapheresis produced roughly between about 0.9 and 9.5 billion PBMCs. Per donor, three plates each were used for CD4 naive and CD4 memory, two for CD8 naive, and one for CD8 memory. To increase sequencing depth and limit assay-specific biases, different laboratories used diverse techniques to prepare libraries and sequence TCR repertoires.

TCR CDR3 regions were amplified from genomic DNA by multiplex PCR using the deep immunoSEQ assay. Extracted genomic DNA from each cell subset was distributed evenly across all wells of several immunoSEQ 96-well plates, and each plate was treated as a replicate. For sorted subsets, approximately 210 ng of genomic DNA, equivalent to 25,000 to 35,000 T cell genomes, went into each replicate PCR. Purified libraries were measured with a Qubit 3.0 fluorometer, size-checked on a Bioanalyzer 2100, and measured again with the KAPA Library Quantification kit. Each immunoSEQ 96-well plate was sequenced on its own single-read 150-cycle Illumina NextSeq 550 flow cell. The source study handled its data this way. Because only junctional sequences without quality scores were contained in the immunoSEQ output, filtering matching that applied to full-length reads could not be performed. To assign V/J genes and CDR3, sequences were annotated against IMGT germline references using PyIR, a Python wrapper for IgBLAST v1.9. Any read was removed if the V/J assignment was weak (E-value above 1e-6), the CDR3 was missing, or the read contained stop codons, out-of-frame junctions, or ambiguous translated residues. V3J clonotypes were defined as sequences sharing an identical inferred V gene, J gene, and CDR3 amino acid sequence. The percentage overlap between two repertoires was calculated by dividing the number of shared unique clonotypes by the size of the smaller repertoire. RTK rarefaction, the Chao1 estimator, and Recon v2.1 estimates of unobserved clonotypes were used to assess repertoire richness. For all TCRbeta clonotypes obtained by the gDNA method from a handful of donors, generation probabilities were computed with OLGA. Imported from immuneACCESS, the table was reduced by TCRdb to in-frame sequences with V and J called. These copies leave out some clones; in studies compared against another copy, an unresolved V gene accounts for under half, and the cause of the remainder is not known. The DNA gave D and trimming, while V, J and clone size come from that table. Across this sample there are fewer than 850,000 clones, with roughly 96% seen only once. The ten largest clones add up to over 0.2% of the sample.

CD8 naive samples were obtained by positive selection for CCR7 among CD45RO-negative cells, yielding a CD45RA+CCR7+ population from which TemRA cells were excluded. The donors were healthy, HIV-negative adults who had no recently reported acute infections or vaccinations. Every donor was a Caucasian adult living in Nashville, Tennessee, USA. After blood collection by leukapheresis, PBMCs were isolated using Ficoll-Histopaque density gradient centrifugation and then cryopreserved in the vapor phase of liquid nitrogen. Analytical flow cytometry was used to check the purity and quantity of each magnetically sorted T cell population. Genomic DNA was isolated from each sorted fraction and quantified by UV absorbance on a Nanodrop 2000c. According to the germline V gene, CDR1 reads SGHTA and CDR2 reads FQGNSA. The CDR3 goes from the cysteine to the phenylalanine over 13 residues. Just the 39-base CDR3 DNA is kept, in frame starting at base 1. The germline ends are 9 bases apart after V is trimmed by 6 bases and J by 3 bases.

The study at large found these results: Rarefaction of sorted-subset datasets indicated incomplete sequencing despite the large sequencing depth. The small number of donors limited the genetic and exposure-history diversity represented. When several donors were compared, the shared fraction of clonotypes was 5% to 6.5% for naive CD4, over 3% for naive CD8, more than 2% for memory CD4, and less than 0.45% for memory CD8. Naive subsets generally had larger estimated clonotype richness than memory subsets. Only blood was sampled, and tissue TCR repertoires likely differ from those in blood. Clonotypes shared by all four sorted-subset donors showed higher generation probabilities than non-shared clonotypes. Pairwise subsampling led to the expectation that sequencing depth would affect the degree of clonotype sharing among donors.

The sample taken for sequencing was naive CD8+ T cells sorted from blood. The cell subset or site label, as the study defines it: CD45RA+CCR7+. This clonotype originated in a man between 25 and 39 years old in good health. The chain is made from TRBV7-2 and TRBJ1-3; the D gene assignment is ambiguous. At the DNA level, the sequence is TGTGCCAGCAGGGGGATTTATGGAAACACCATATATTTT. Its protein product is CASRGIYGNTIYF.